Shown below are 29 T cell receptor beta chains from a single sample sequenced in a study of T cell responses to AZD1222 COVID-19 vaccine. Profiling relied on immunoSEQ multiplex PCR, and the TCRdb table lists in-frame clones only, not all of them. Among about 150,000 clones listed, around 88% were seen once. Sample: peripheral blood, taken 28 days after the second AZD1222 dose. The origin of the receptors is an adult who received the AZD1222 COVID-19 vaccine.

This clone has just one count. The chain has TRBV7-9 and TRBJ2-2, with 7 nucleotides matching TRBD1. J gave up 3 bases and V 5 bases, and 6 bases lay outside the gene matches. Per the germline V gene, CDR1 is SEHNR and CDR2 is FQNEAQ (reference sequence). There are 15 residues in the CDR3. CDR3 DNA: TGTGCCAGCAGCAAGACAGGGTCTTACACCGGGGAGCTGTTTTTT. Translation: CASSKTGSYTGELFF.

The chain links TRBV18 to TRBJ1-6, with 7 positions matching TRBD1. CDR3 length equals 15 residues. Per the germline V gene, CDR1 is KGHSH and CDR2 is LQKENI. J was trimmed by 6 bases and V by 3 bases; bases with no gene match: 5. CDR3 protein: CASSPLRQGNSPLHF. CDR3 sequence (DNA): TGTGCCAGCTCACCCCTCCGACAGGGTAATTCACCCCTCCACTTT.

This chain joins TRBV5-1 and TRBJ2-5; 9 nucleotides line up with TRBD2. The germline V gene has CDR1 SGHRS and CDR2 YFSETQ. This CDR3 spans 16 amino acids. With V trimmed by 6 bases and J by 4 bases, 13 bases remained unmatched. This CDR3 is CASISALAGGPETQYF. CDR3 nucleotides: TGCGCCAGCATCTCCGCCCTGGCGGGGGGGCCAGAGACCCAGTACTTC.

The V gene is TRBV7-9, the J gene TRBJ2-5; D is unclear. The V gene's germline CDR1 is SEHNR and CDR2 FQNEAQ (reference sequence). The CDR3 sequence is 15 residues long. The V end was cut by 3 bases, the J end by 5 bases, with 16 bases between. This CDR3 reads CASSFRSFWSETQYF. DNA for the CDR3: TGTGCCAGCAGCTTTCGCTCTTTTTGGTCGGAGACCCAGTACTTC.

V and J are TRBV4-1 and TRBJ1-4; TRBD1 might be the D (6 bases). Per the germline V gene, CDR1 is MGHRA and CDR2 is YSYEKL. The V gene lost 0 bases and the J gene lost 7 bases, with 15 bases spanning the gap. The CDR3 length is 16 residues. In nucleotides, the CDR3 is TGCGCCAGCAGCCAAGATTGGGTAGGGGGAAGTGAAAAACTGTTTTTT. Translating it yields CASSQDWVGGSEKLFF.

The rearrangement links TRBV5-1 to TRBJ2-7; TRBD1 aligns across 9 bases. With V trimmed by 3 bases and J by 0 bases, 7 bases remained unmatched. CDR3 length equals 16 residues. Germline assignment: CDR1 SGHRS and CDR2 YFSETQ. DNA for the CDR3: TGCGCCAGCAGCTCGGGACAGGGTCTCAGCTCCTACGAGCAGTACTTC. It codes for CASSSGQGLSSYEQYF.

The chain uses TRBV16 and TRBJ2-7; 9 bases are a match to TRBD1. Germline values: CDR1 KGHSY, CDR2 FQNENV. V was pared by 2 bases and J by 5 bases, with 4 bases of the junction left unmatched. This CDR3 spans 14 amino acids. The CDR3 sequence: CASSQGQGIHEQYF. CDR3 DNA: TGTGCCAGCAGCCAAGGACAGGGGATCCACGAGCAGTACTTC.

This clone was seen a few times. This chain uses TRBV24-1 with TRBJ1-1; D is undetermined. Trimming cost V 0 bases and J 0 bases, with 13 bases left between them. Germline V gene data show CDR1 as KGHDR and CDR2 as SFDVKD. This CDR3 is 17 amino acids long. In nucleotides, the CDR3 is TGTGCCACCAGTGATTTGCTTCGCGGAGTCATGAACACTGAAGCTTTCTTT. This gives the protein CATSDLLRGVMNTEAFF.

In its sample, this clone was seen once. The V and J genes are TRBV9 and TRBJ1-4; D is ambiguous. V lost 0 bases, J lost 4 bases, and 10 bases lay in between. There are 15 residues in the CDR3. Germline-derived CDR1 and CDR2 are SGDLS and YYNGEE. For the CDR3, the DNA is TGTGCCAGCAGCGTAGGCACAGCGCATAATGAAAAACTGTTTTTT. Residues: CASSVGTAHNEKLFF.

The V call is TRBV2, the J call TRBJ1-2, with TRBD1 identical over 9 bases. V lost 8 bases and J lost 0; bases outside the gene matches: 7. This CDR3 has 15 amino acids. CDR1 is SNHLY, CDR2 FYNNEI, per germline. The CDR3 DNA reads as TGTGCCAGCGTGAGACAGGGGGGATCTAACTATGGCTACACCTTC. Translated, it gives CASVRQGGSNYGYTF.

V and J are TRBV11-2 and TRBJ2-2; 7 bases map to TRBD1. Looked up from germline, CDR1 is SGHAT and CDR2 is FQNNGV. V lost 5 bases, J lost 1 base, and 7 bases stayed unmatched. The CDR3 sequence is 16 residues long. For the CDR3, the DNA is TGTGCCAGCAGCGCAACCGGGACAGAGAACACCGGGGAGCTGTTTTTT. It codes for CASSATGTENTGELFF.

V usage is TRBV2 and J usage is TRBJ1-4; D is possibly TRBD1 (6 bases). Germline V gene data show CDR1 as SNHLY and CDR2 as FYNNEI. The CDR3 loop spans 16 amino acids. Deletions cut 4 bases from V and 0 bases from J, with 12 bases between. CDR3 loop: CASSGTAYATNEKLFF. The CDR3 DNA follows: TGTGCCAGCAGTGGGACAGCCTATGCAACTAATGAAAAACTGTTTTTT.

This chain connects TRBV3-1 (or the pseudogene TRBV3-2) to TRBJ2-2; TRBD1 matches at 8 bases. Trimming cost V 0 bases and J 2 bases; bases outside gene matches: 11. This CDR3 is built from 19 residues. Germline V gives CDR1 LGHDT, CDR2 YNNKEL (reference sequence). CDR3 loop: CASSQDLRQGFGNTGELFF. The CDR3 DNA sequence: TGTGCCAGCAGCCAAGACCTCCGACAGGGGTTTGGTAACACCGGGGAGCTGTTTTTT.

This chain uses TRBV5-1 with TRBJ2-7; D is undetermined. Trimming cost V 0 bases and J 5 bases, with 12 bases left between them. This CDR3 comprises 14 residues. Germline V CDR1 and CDR2: SGHRS, YFSETQ. The DNA for the CDR3 is TGCGCCAGCAGCTTGGACACTCAGGACCACGAGCAGTACTTC. This codes for CASSLDTQDHEQYF.

V is TRBV3-1 (or the pseudogene TRBV3-2) and J is TRBJ1-1; D remains ambiguous. Germline loops: CDR1 LGHDT, CDR2 YNNKEL (reference sequence). CDR3 length: 11 amino acids. V lost 1 base and J lost 7, with 4 bases in between. In DNA form, the CDR3 reads TGTGCCAGCAGCCAAGTCCATGAAGCTTTCTTT. This sequence encodes CASSQVHEAFF.

J is TRBJ2-3 and V is TRBV2; 15 positions agree with TRBD2. Germline V lookup: CDR1 SNHLY, CDR2 FYNNEI. This CDR3 spans 19 amino acids. Trimming cost V 4 bases and J 6 bases; bases outside gene matches: 14. CDR3 DNA: TGTGCCAGCAGTGCCGGACTAGCGGGGGGGTCCCCTAACTGGGATACGCAGTATTTT. It specifies CASSAGLAGGSPNWDTQYF.

This clone occurred once. This chain links TRBV5-4 with TRBJ1-1; the D is unclear. Germline V gene sequence: CDR1 SGHNT, CDR2 YYREEE (reference sequence). Trimming took off 4 bases at V and 0 bases at J, with 7 bases between the two ends. The CDR3 has 13 amino acids. CDR3 sequence reads: CASSPSLNTEAFF. CDR3 in DNA: TGTGCCAGCAGCCCTTCCCTGAACACTGAAGCTTTCTTT.

The chain combines TRBV5-4 with TRBJ1-2; D not certain. The V gene's germline CDR1 is SGHNT and CDR2 YYREEE (reference sequence). CDR3 length: 14 residues. Between the trimmed V and J ends, which lost 2 bases and 9 bases, there was a span of 17 bases. The CDR3 DNA is TGTGCCAGCAGCTTCCGGGATTCAATTATGAGCTACACCTTC. It codes for CASSFRDSIMSYTF.

This clone was observed a handful of times. This chain connects TRBV15 to TRBJ1-1; a possible D gene is TRBD1 (5 bases). From germline, CDR1 is LNHNV and CDR2 YYDKDF (reference sequence). The CDR3 loop spans 15 amino acids. V lost 3 bases and J lost 1, with 12 bases in between. The DNA of the CDR3 is TGTGCCACCAGCAGTCTGGCCAGGGCGAACACTGAAGCTTTCTTT. Translated, it gives CATSSLARANTEAFF.

The chain links TRBV27 to TRBJ1-1; unclear D gene. The V end lost 5 bases, the J end lost 4 bases, and 11 bases lay between the germline ends. Germline lookup yields CDR1 MNHEY and CDR2 SMNVEV (reference sequence). The CDR3 spans 13 residues. In DNA, the CDR3 is TGTGCCAGCAGTCCCGGATATGGCACTGAAGCTTTCTTT. Translation: CASSPGYGTEAFF.

The CDR3 DNA is TGTGCCAGCAGCTTAGATTCGGGCAGTCGGCACGAGCAGTACTTC. Protein sequence: CASSLDSGSRHEQYF. The V gene is TRBV7-9, the J gene TRBJ2-7; no clear D. The germline V gene has CDR1 SEHNR and CDR2 FQNEAQ (reference sequence). Trimming took off 1 base at V and 5 bases at J, with 15 bases between the two ends. This CDR3 contains 15 residues.

This clone was seen only a few times. The chain carries TRBV5-6 and TRBJ1-1; D is unclear. CDR1 and CDR2 from the germline V gene are SGHDT and YYEEEE. V lost 3 bases and J lost 5, with 5 bases in between. The CDR3 runs 11 residues. The CDR3 loop is CASSSQTEAFF. The CDR3 DNA reads TGTGCCAGCAGCTCACAAACTGAAGCTTTCTTT.

The chain is built from TRBV30 and TRBJ2-6; D unclear. V shed 2 bases and J shed 0 bases, with 8 bases lying between them. CDR3 length equals 15 residues. Germline V gene sequence: CDR1 GTSNPN, CDR2 SVGIG (reference sequence). CDR3 protein: CAWSRAHSGANVLTF. The CDR3 DNA reads as TGTGCCTGGAGTAGGGCGCACTCTGGGGCCAACGTCCTGACTTTC.

V is TRBV3-1 (or the pseudogene TRBV3-2) and J is TRBJ2-1; 12 positions agree with TRBD2. V was pared by 6 bases and J by 9 bases, with 0 bases of the junction left unmatched. From germline, CDR1 is LGHDT and CDR2 YNNKEL (reference sequence). This CDR3 comprises 12 residues. The CDR3: CASRTSGGEQFF. The CDR3 coding sequence is TGTGCCAGCAGGACTAGCGGGGGTGAGCAGTTCTTC.

The rearrangement uses TRBV25-1 and TRBJ1-2; 11 bases agree with TRBD1. The V gene's germline CDR1 is MGHDK and CDR2 SYGVNS. With 1 base clipped from V and 4 bases from J, the junction kept 8 bases outside the gene matches. The CDR3 extends over 17 amino acids. CDR3 residues: CASSELDRGHLGYGYTF. The CDR3 region has the DNA TGTGCCAGCAGTGAATTGGACAGGGGGCATCTCGGCTATGGCTACACCTTC.

The V call is TRBV7-2, the J call TRBJ2-5, with 10 positions matching TRBD2. Germline loops: CDR1 SGHTA, CDR2 FQGNSA. The CDR3 length is 15 residues. The V segment lost 2 bases and the J segment 5 bases; nucleotides outside the gene matches: 5. The CDR3 here is CASSLKRGGYETQYF. In DNA form, the CDR3 reads TGTGCCAGCAGCTTAAAGCGGGGGGGCTACGAGACCCAGTACTTC.

The chain employs TRBV19 and TRBJ2-1; D may match TRBD1 or TRBD2 (5 bases each). The germline V gene encodes CDR1 LNHDA and CDR2 SQIVND (reference sequence). CDR3 length equals 17 residues. V was cut by 3 bases and J by 7 bases, with 22 bases left in between. The CDR3 loop is CASSMFGWAGPGNEQFF. The CDR3 DNA sequence: TGTGCCAGTAGTATGTTCGGATGGGCAGGGCCGGGGAATGAGCAGTTCTTC.

The chain links TRBV29-1 to TRBJ2-7; TRBD2 agrees at 9 bases. V was clipped by 5 bases and J by 5 bases; unmatched bases: 16. Germline loops: CDR1 SQVTM, CDR2 ANQGSEA. The CDR3 has 16 residues. The CDR3: CSVTKAGGSRDHEQYF. CDR3 bases: TGCAGCGTTACTAAGGCGGGGGGGTCCAGGGACCACGAGCAGTACTTC.

J is TRBJ1-1 and V is TRBV3-1 (or the pseudogene TRBV3-2); the D is unclear. The CDR3 length is 11 residues. With 2 bases removed from V and 7 bases from J, the gap between germline ends came to 5 bases. CDR1 and CDR2 from the germline V gene are LGHDT and YNNKEL (reference sequence). CDR3 protein: CASSQYGEAFF. CDR3 coding DNA: TGTGCCAGCAGCCAATACGGTGAAGCTTTCTTT.